This passage covers 32 T cell receptor beta chains from one sample sequenced in a study of blood T cells in healthy people across ages. With a J-beta primer mix and a sample-barcoded 5' primer, a second PCR ran about 7 to 11 cycles. TCRdb reprocessed the 5' RACE reads with MiXCR, giving one entry per CDR3 protein. The data contain about 1.4 million distinct CDR3 sequences, roughly 64% of them singletons. The sample taken for sequencing was blood. The receptors here all came from a man younger than 35 in good health.

The V and J genes are TRBV2 and TRBJ1-1; 8 bases are shared with TRBD1. Per germline, CDR1 SNHLY and CDR2 FYNNEI. The CDR3 is 15 residues long. The junction had 10 bases not matched to a gene; V was cut back by 9 bases and J by 1 base. CDR3 protein: CASSENRGGNTEAFF. CDR3 nucleotide sequence: TGTGCCAGTAGCGAGAACAGGGGGGGGAACACTGAAGCTTTCTTT.

This clonotype was observed a few times. The chain carries TRBV28 and TRBJ2-6; D gene uncertain. V was shortened by 7 bases and J by 2 bases, with 15 bases between the two germline ends. The CDR3 covers 16 residues. CDR1 MDHEN and CDR2 SYDVKM come from the germline V gene. In nucleotides, the CDR3 is TGTGCCAGCACCCCACGGTGGGTGGCTGGGGCCAACGTCCTGACTTTC. This encodes CASTPRWVAGANVLTF. The full variable domain, with the rest looked up from reference TRBV28 and TRBJ2-6, is DVKVTQSSRYLVKRTGEKVFLECVQDMDHENMFWYRQDPGLGLRLIYFSYDVKMKEKGDIPEGYSVSREKKERFSLILESASTNQTSMYLCASTPRWVAGANVLTFGAGSRLTVL.

V is TRBV20-1 and J is TRBJ2-1; D remains ambiguous. V lost 2 bases to trimming and J lost 3 bases, with 17 bases between them. Looked up from germline, CDR1 is DFQATT and CDR2 is SNEGSKA (reference sequence). CDR3 length equals 16 residues. CDR3: CSARSQVGLYYNEQFF. The DNA of the CDR3 is TGCAGTGCTAGATCCCAGGTGGGCTTATACTACAATGAGCAGTTCTTC.

The rearrangement uses TRBV6-2 or TRBV6-3 and TRBJ2-2; D unresolved. Germline V gives CDR1 MNHEY, CDR2 SVGEGT. Trimming removed 1 base from V and 6 bases from J, with 6 bases in between. This CDR3 has 13 residues. The CDR3 spells CASSYWSPGELFF. CDR3 coding DNA: TGTGCCAGCAGTTACTGGTCCCCCGGGGAGCTGTTTTTT.

V gene TRBV24-1 combines with J gene TRBJ2-3; no clear D. This CDR3 region has 13 residues. The V end was cut by 4 bases, the J end by 6 bases, with 10 bases between. Germline values: CDR1 KGHDR, CDR2 SFDVKD. CDR3 DNA: TGTGCCACCAGTGACCGTGCACCGGATACGCAGTATTTT. Amino acid sequence: CATSDRAPDTQYF.

The chain links TRBV6-1 to TRBJ1-5; D possibly corresponds to TRBD1 (5 bases). V lost 6 bases to trimming and J lost 4 bases, with 16 bases between them. The CDR3 length is 15 residues. Germline lookup yields CDR1 MNHNS and CDR2 SASEGT. CDR3 bases: TGTGCCAGCAGAGGGGTGGGAATTCGGAATCAGCCCCAGCATTTT. Its translation: CASRGVGIRNQPQHF.

The chain combines TRBV6-6 with TRBJ2-1; tentatively, D is TRBD2 (5 bases). This CDR3 spans 14 amino acids. Germline V gene lookup returns CDR1 MNHNY and CDR2 SVGAGI (reference sequence). V lost 6 bases and J 8 bases, leaving 17 bases between the germline ends. CDR3 in amino acids: CASSAVGSFDEQFF. DNA of the CDR3: TGTGCCAGCAGCGCTGTAGGGAGTTTCGATGAGCAGTTCTTC.

This clonotype was picked up many times. This chain connects TRBV6-1 to TRBJ2-7, with D unresolved. With 1 base removed from V and 7 bases from J, the gap between germline ends came to 11 bases. CDR1 and CDR2 from the germline V gene are MNHNS and SASEGT. CDR3 size: 13 residues. CDR3: CASSEVTVREQYF. CDR3 bases: TGTGCCAGCAGTGAAGTAACCGTTCGTGAGCAGTACTTC.

The rearrangement uses TRBV10-3 and TRBJ2-7; D gene uncertain. CDR1 is ENHRY and CDR2 is SYGVKD in the germline V gene. The CDR3 is 12 amino acids. The V end lost 11 bases, the J end lost 6 bases, and 17 bases lay between the germline ends. The CDR3 loop reads CASSRTASEQYF. As DNA, the CDR3 is TGTGCCTCATCTCGGACGGCTAGCGAGCAGTACTTC.

V is TRBV25-1 and J is TRBJ1-3; D is possibly TRBD1 (5 bases). CDR1 is MGHDK, CDR2 SYGVNS, per germline. The V gene lost 6 bases and the J gene lost 4 bases, with 13 bases spanning the gap. This CDR3 is 14 amino acids long. CDR3 DNA: TGTGCCAGCAGCCCCGGGGGAGCAGGAAACACCATATATTTT. Translation gives CASSPGGAGNTIYF.

This clonotype was detected only a few times. CDR3 coding DNA: TGTGCCAGCAGCTTATCTGGCGGGGGGGCCTTAGCAGTAAACATTCAGTACTTC. It specifies CASSLSGGGALAVNIQYF. The chain couples TRBV11-2 to TRBJ2-4, with 9 bases aligning to TRBD2. Trimming at V came to 2 bases and at J to 6 bases, leaving 14 bases not matched to a gene. Per the germline V gene, CDR1 is SGHAT and CDR2 is FQNNGV. CDR3 length: 18 amino acids.

There are a few counts of this clonotype. This chain links TRBV7-9 with TRBJ1-2; a weak D match, TRBD1 (5 bases). This CDR3 contains 16 residues. V lost 3 bases, J lost 3 bases, and 17 bases lay in between. The germline V gene has CDR1 SEHNR and CDR2 FQNEAQ (reference sequence). CDR3 nucleotide sequence: TGTGCCAGCAGCTTCGTTTCAGGGAAACTAGACTATGGCTACACCTTC. Translating it yields CASSFVSGKLDYGYTF.

V and J are TRBV20-1 and TRBJ1-6; D is ambiguous. The CDR3 spans 14 residues. V lost 5 bases and J lost 10, with 18 bases in between. The germline V gene encodes CDR1 DFQATT and CDR2 SNEGSKA (reference sequence). CDR3 in DNA: TGCAGTGCTTACGTTCAGGACCAGATCTCACCCCTCCACTTT. This gives the protein CSAYVQDQISPLHF.

The V and J genes are TRBV11-3 and TRBJ2-6; D remains ambiguous. Germline CDR1 reads SGHNT; CDR2 reads YENEEA. The CDR3 consists of 17 residues. Deletions cut 5 bases from V and 1 base from J, with 15 bases between. DNA for the CDR3: TGTGCCAGCAGCCCAGGTGTAAGGGCATCTGGGGCCAACGTCCTGACTTTC. Amino acid sequence: CASSPGVRASGANVLTF.

The chain combines TRBV18 with TRBJ1-2, with TRBD1 matching 7 bases. This CDR3 spans 15 amino acids. Germline CDR1 reads KGHSH; CDR2 reads LQKENI. J was trimmed by 1 base and V by 2 bases; bases with no gene match: 4. The CDR3 sequence is CASSPRGDSNYGYTF. CDR3 coding DNA: TGTGCCAGCTCACCAAGGGGGGACAGTAACTATGGCTACACCTTC.

The chain couples TRBV3-1 to TRBJ2-1, with no clear D. V gave up 4 bases and J gave up 11 bases, with 24 bases separating them. Per the germline V gene, CDR1 is LGHDT and CDR2 is YNNKEL (reference sequence). The CDR3 has 16 residues. CDR3: CASSLDRVLGLRKQFF. In DNA form, the CDR3 reads TGTGCCAGCAGCCTCGATAGGGTCTTAGGCCTCCGAAAGCAGTTCTTC.

This clonotype was seen only a few times. The CDR3 sequence is CSASLSQETQYF. DNA for the CDR3: TGCAGTGCTAGTTTGAGTCAAGAGACCCAGTACTTC. The chain recombines TRBV20-1 with TRBJ2-5; D unclear. There are 12 residues in the CDR3. Trimming removed 3 bases from V and 2 bases from J, with 7 bases in between. Per germline, CDR1 DFQATT and CDR2 SNEGSKA (reference sequence).

Only a few counts were recorded for this clonotype. In DNA, the CDR3 is TGTGCCGCCAATGACAGGGGAGATCGGGTGCAGTACTTC. This codes for CAANDRGDRVQYF. The V call is TRBV3-1, the J call TRBJ2-7, with 8 bases identical to TRBD1. The CDR3 runs 13 residues. V shed 11 bases and J 9 bases; nucleotides not matched to a gene: 15. Per the germline V gene, CDR1 is LGHDT and CDR2 is YNNKEL (reference sequence).

This sequence joins TRBV20-1 and TRBJ1-2, with a tentative D call TRBD1 (5 bases). The CDR3 covers 13 residues. Trimming left V 0 bases short and J 6 bases short, with 11 bases between. Per the germline V gene, CDR1 is DFQATT and CDR2 is SNEGSKA (reference sequence). The CDR3: CSARDSGRDGYTF. DNA for the CDR3: TGCAGTGCTAGAGATTCGGGGCGGGATGGCTACACCTTC.

This chain uses TRBV4-1 with TRBJ2-1, with D possibly being TRBD2 (5 bases). Germline CDR1 is MGHRA and CDR2 is YSYEKL. This CDR3 contains 18 residues. Deletions cut 1 base from V and 0 bases from J, with 16 bases between. DNA of the CDR3: TGCGCCAGCAGCCAAGGACCGACGGGGTGGAGCTCCTACAATGAGCAGTTCTTC. Its translation is CASSQGPTGWSSYNEQFF.

This chain joins TRBV5-1 and TRBJ2-7; D is perhaps TRBD2 (5 bases). Trimming pared 4 bases from V and 4 bases from J, leaving 15 bases between. The germline V gene has CDR1 SGHRS and CDR2 YFSETQ. This CDR3 has 14 amino acids. CDR3 sequence (DNA): TGCGCCAGCAGCCAGTCCGGGGAAGGTTACGAGCAGTACTTC. As protein: CASSQSGEGYEQYF.

The chain links TRBV28 to TRBJ1-4; a possible D gene is TRBD1 (6 bases). V gave up 5 bases and J gave up 3 bases, with 13 bases separating them. Germline assignment: CDR1 MDHEN and CDR2 SYDVKM. This CDR3 is 15 amino acids long. The CDR3 here is CASSPNTGSNEKLFF. The CDR3 coding sequence is TGTGCCAGCAGTCCTAATACAGGGTCTAATGAAAAACTGTTTTTT.

This clonotype was picked up a small number of times. The chain combines TRBV4-3 with TRBJ1-6, with 7 bases that match TRBD1. CDR3 size: 17 residues. Germline-derived CDR1 and CDR2 are LGHNA and YSLEER. Unmatched junction bases numbered 13, after V lost 4 bases and J lost 7 bases. In nucleotides, the CDR3 is TGCGCCAGCAGCCTCTATTGGGGTGGGACAGAAAATTCACCCCTCCACTTT. It codes for CASSLYWGGTENSPLHF.

The chain recombines TRBV2 with TRBJ2-5, with 10 positions matching TRBD2. Unmatched junction bases numbered 7, after V lost 7 bases and J lost 2 bases. CDR1 is SNHLY, CDR2 FYNNEI, per germline. This CDR3 has 15 residues. The CDR3 region is CASKRSGGRQETQYF. DNA of the CDR3: TGTGCCAGCAAACGTAGCGGGGGGAGACAAGAGACCCAGTACTTC.

The gene calls are TRBV25-1 and TRBJ2-7; 7 bases are a match to TRBD1. The V segment lost 10 bases and the J segment 5 bases; nucleotides outside the gene matches: 8. The CDR3 loop spans 12 amino acids. Germline CDR1 MGHDK, CDR2 SYGVNS. DNA of the CDR3: TGTGCCATCTCGGGACAGTCGGACGAGCAGTACTTC. Translated, it gives CAISGQSDEQYF.

The chain couples TRBV2 to TRBJ2-3, with D perhaps being TRBD1 or TRBD2 (5 bases each). The CDR3 extends over 16 amino acids. The germline V gene encodes CDR1 SNHLY and CDR2 FYNNEI. The V and J ends lost 0 bases and 0 bases respectively, with 10 bases between them. The CDR3 region is CASSEAPGRSTDTQYF. As DNA, the CDR3 is TGTGCCAGCAGTGAAGCTCCGGGACGGAGCACAGATACGCAGTATTTT.

The chain is built from TRBV7-2 and TRBJ2-1, with D perhaps matching TRBD1 (5 bases). The germline V gene has CDR1 SGHTA and CDR2 FQGNSA. CDR3 length: 14 amino acids. V shed 4 bases and J shed 0 bases, with 7 bases lying between them. The CDR3 DNA follows: TGTGCCAGCAGCTCCGACAGCTCCTACAATGAGCAGTTCTTC. It is translated as CASSSDSSYNEQFF.

The chain joins TRBV10-3 to TRBJ2-3, with a tentative D call TRBD1 (6 bases). This CDR3 has 16 amino acids. Between the trimmed V and J ends, which lost 2 bases and 0 bases, there was a span of 12 bases. Germline CDR1 ENHRY, CDR2 SYGVKD. Here the CDR3 DNA reads TGTGCCATCAGTGAGACCGGACAGAGTAGCACAGATACGCAGTATTTT. It is translated as CAISETGQSSTDTQYF.

The gene calls are TRBV28 and TRBJ2-2; possible D gene TRBD1, 6 bases. The germline CDR1 and CDR2 sequences are MDHEN and SYDVKM. CDR3 length equals 14 residues. V lost 1 base, J lost 6 bases, and 9 bases lay in between. The CDR3 nucleotides read TGTGCCAGCAGTTTATCTGGGGGCCCCGGGGAGCTGTTTTTT. Residues: CASSLSGGPGELFF.

The J gene is TRBJ2-1, the V gene TRBV10-3; D is unclear. V gave up 11 bases and J gave up 10 bases, with 27 bases separating them. The CDR3 length is 15 residues. Germline CDR1 is ENHRY and CDR2 is SYGVKD. The CDR3 reads CAVNLRKGAVDEQFF. The CDR3 DNA follows: TGTGCCGTCAACCTGCGCAAGGGCGCAGTGGACGAGCAGTTCTTC.

In this sample, this clonotype turned up once. The chain carries TRBV7-6 and TRBJ2-4, with D unresolved. With the DNA end fitting TRBJ2-7 better, the J assignment may be wrong. Looked up from germline, CDR1 is SGHVS and CDR2 is FNYEAQ. This CDR3 is built from 15 residues. This CDR3 reads CASSLGGGSGYEQYF. The DNA for the CDR3 is TGTGCCAGCAGCTTAGGTGGCGGATCTGGCTACGAGCAGTACTTC.

In this sample, this clonotype turned up once. The chain uses TRBV20-1 and TRBJ2-7, with 7 positions matching TRBD2. There are 14 residues in the CDR3. V trimming: 6 bases; J trimming: 3 bases; junction bases outside the gene matches: 11. Looked up from germline, CDR1 is DFQATT and CDR2 is SNEGSKA (reference sequence). The CDR3 spells CSAKVVRDYYEQYF. The CDR3 DNA sequence: TGCAGTGCCAAAGTAGTCAGGGACTACTACGAGCAGTACTTC.